This T cell receptor beta chain was sequenced for a study of beta chain features in type 1 diabetes. Every isolated RNA sample was fully reverse transcribed, so sequencing captured expressed TCRB transcripts. Sequenced naive, central memory and regulatory T cell samples produced an average of about 3.9 million reads. Clones were sequenced by immunoSEQ multiplex PCR, and TCRdb holds only the in-frame ones, with some missing. The sample includes some 660,000 clones, over 13% seen only once; the top ten take approximately 0.039%. Study-wide findings and caveats: There was no resolution here of whether HLA type influences TCRB rearrangement. Patients with type 1 diabetes carried fewer insertions and had more deletions at their VDJ junctions. All four CD4+ subsets from Type 1 diabetes patients carried moderately but significantly shorter TCRB CDR3s.

Germline assignment: CDR1 GTSNPN and CDR2 SVGIG (reference sequence). Trimming pared 0 bases from V and 8 bases from J, leaving 17 bases between. This CDR3 has 15 residues. This clone was detected a few times. Its antigen is unidentified. The genes are TRBV30 and TRBJ2-1; D perhaps matches TRBD2 (5 bases). The sequencing sample was made of naive CD4+ T cells from blood. The receptor was derived from a man between 18 and 29 years old with type 1 diabetes. The CDR3 region has the DNA TGTGCCTGGAGTGTATCTGCCGGGATAATCTATGAGCAGTTCTTC. Amino acid sequence: CAWSVSAGIIYEQFF.